The clone carrying this TCR beta chain was detected many times. These data originate in a study of regulatory T cells in long-lasting Graves disease. V lost 6 bases, J lost 3 bases, and 18 bases lay in between. Germline V CDR1 and CDR2: SNHLY, FYNNEI. CDR3 length equals 16 residues. Time point denoted: persistent/refractory GD, antithyroid drugs over 5 years with positive TRAb. Construction of the TCR library relied on RNA isolated from PBMCs. HTBI primers from iRepertoire and Arm-PCR of CDR3 regions yielded the TCR beta libraries. TCRdb fed the multiplex PCR reads into MiXCR, producing one record per CDR3 protein. The sample lists a few hundred thousand distinct CDR3 sequences; about 20% were seen once.

The chain uses TRBV2 and TRBJ1-5, with D possibly matching TRBD1 (6 bases). Here the sequenced sample was peripheral blood mononuclear cells (PBMCs), taken when the disease was refractory, from a patient treated with antithyroid drugs. This clonotype was obtained from a female donor with Graves disease. The CDR3 nucleotides read TGTGCCAGCAGAAGAGAGGGGGGCGCCTCCAATCAGCCCCAGCATTTT. It is translated as CASRREGGASNQPQHF.